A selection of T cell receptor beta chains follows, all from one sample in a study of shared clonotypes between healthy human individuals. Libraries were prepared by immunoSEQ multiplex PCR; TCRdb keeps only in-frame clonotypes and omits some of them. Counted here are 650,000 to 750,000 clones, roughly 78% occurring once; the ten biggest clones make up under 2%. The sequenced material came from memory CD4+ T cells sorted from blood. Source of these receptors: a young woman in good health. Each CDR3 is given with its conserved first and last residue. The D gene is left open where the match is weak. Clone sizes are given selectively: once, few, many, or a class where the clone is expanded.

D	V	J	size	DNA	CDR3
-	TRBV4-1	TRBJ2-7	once	TGCGCCAGCAGCCAAGATTGGTCGGCTGCCTACGAGCAGTACTTC	CASSQDWSAAYEQYF
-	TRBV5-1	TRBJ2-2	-	TGCGCCAGCAGCTTGGGTCAGGTCGGGGAGCTGTTTTTT	CASSLGQVGELFF
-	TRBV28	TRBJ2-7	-	TGTGCCAGCAGTTTGGGCCAAATCTCCTACGAGCAGTACTTC	CASSLGQISYEQYF
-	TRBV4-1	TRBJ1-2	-	TGCGCCAGCAGCCAAGCCTCGGGGGGCTATGGCTACACCTTC	CASSQASGGYGYTF
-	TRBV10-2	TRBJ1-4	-	TGCGCCAGCAGGAGTCAGGAGGGTGAAAAACTGTTTTTT	CASRSQEGEKLFF
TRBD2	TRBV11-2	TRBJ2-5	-	TGTGCCAGCAGCTTATCAGCGGGAGAAGAGACCCAGTACTTC	CASSLSAGEETQYF
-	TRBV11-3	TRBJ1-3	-	TGTGCCAGCAGCTTCACAGGGACCGGAAACACCATATATTTT	CASSFTGTGNTIYF
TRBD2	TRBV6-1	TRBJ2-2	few	TGTGCCAGCAGACTAGCGGGAGTGGGCGGGGAGCTGTTTTTT	CASRLAGVGGELFF
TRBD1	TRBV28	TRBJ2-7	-	TGTGCCAGCAGCTCCTCCGGGACAGGGAACTACGAGCAGTACTTC	CASSSSGTGNYEQYF
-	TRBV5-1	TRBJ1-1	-	TGCGCCAGCAGCTTGACCGGACGGCTGAACACTGAAGCTTTCTTT	CASSLTGRLNTEAFF
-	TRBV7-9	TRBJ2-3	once	TGTGCAGTCGGCACAGATACGCAGTATTTT	CAVGTDTQYF
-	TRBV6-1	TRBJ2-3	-	TGTGCCAGCAGTGCCGACTTACTAGCAGCTACAGATACGCAGTATTTT	CASSADLLAATDTQYF
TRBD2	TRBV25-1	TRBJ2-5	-	TGTGCCAGCAGTTCGCTAGCGGGAACCCAAGAGACCCAGTACTTC	CASSSLAGTQETQYF
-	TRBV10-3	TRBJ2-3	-	TGTGCCATCTCGACCAGCGGGAGCACAGATACGCAGTATTTT	CAISTSGSTDTQYF
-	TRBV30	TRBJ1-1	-	TGTGCCTGGAGCGCTGACATGAACACTGAAGCTTTCTTT	CAWSADMNTEAFF
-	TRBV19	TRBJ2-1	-	TGTGCCAGTAGTGTCGCGTGGGTTAACAATGAGCAGTTCTTC	CASSVAWVNNEQFF
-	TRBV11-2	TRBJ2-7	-	TGTGCCAGCACGGCCAGCTACGAGCAGTACTTC	CASTASYEQYF
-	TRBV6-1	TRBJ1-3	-	TGTGCCAGCAGTGAAACCCCTGGAAACACCATATATTTT	CASSETPGNTIYF
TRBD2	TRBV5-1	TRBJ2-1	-	TGCGCCAGCAGCCCATTAGCGGGACCCTACAATGAGCAGTTCTTC	CASSPLAGPYNEQFF
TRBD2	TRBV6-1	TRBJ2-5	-	TGTGCCAGCAGTGAAGCGCTTCCGTCGGGTTTCCTGACTAGCGGGACCCAAGAGACCCAGTACTTC	CASSEALPSGFLTSGTQETQYF
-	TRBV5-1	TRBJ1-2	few	TGCGCCAGCAGCACCCGGGACAAGGCGTATGGCTACACCTTC	CASSTRDKAYGYTF
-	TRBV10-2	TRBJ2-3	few	TGCGCCAGCAGGAGAGCTCTTTCCACAGATACGCAGTATTTT	CASRRALSTDTQYF
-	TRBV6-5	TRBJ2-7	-	TGTGCCAGCACCGGGGGCTACGAGCAGTACTTC	CASTGGYEQYF
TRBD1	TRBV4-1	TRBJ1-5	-	TGCGCCAGCAGCCAAGATACAGGCAGGGGGGATGTTCAGCCCCAGCATTTT	CASSQDTGRGDVQPQHF
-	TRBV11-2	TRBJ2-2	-	TGTGCCAGCAGCCTCCGGGGGGCCAACACCGGGGAGCTGTTTTTT	CASSLRGANTGELFF
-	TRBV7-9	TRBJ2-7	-	TGTGCCAGCAGGGCAACATCGGTCTCCTACGAGCAGTACTTC	CASRATSVSYEQYF
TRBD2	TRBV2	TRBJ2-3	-	TGTGCCAGCAGGGGACTAGATGCCACAGATACGCAGTATTTT	CASRGLDATDTQYF
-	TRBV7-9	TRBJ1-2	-	TGTGCCAGCAGCCCGAGGGGCGCGGCGGTCTATGGCTACACCTTC	CASSPRGAAVYGYTF
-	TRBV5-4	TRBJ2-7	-	TGTGCCAGCAGCTTCCGTGAGTACTCCGACGAGCAGTACTTC	CASSFREYSDEQYF
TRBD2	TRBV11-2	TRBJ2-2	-	TGTGCCAGCAGCTTTGGGCTAGCGGGATTGACCGGGGAGCTGTTTTTT	CASSFGLAGLTGELFF
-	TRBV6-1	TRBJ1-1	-	TGTGCCAGCAGTACGACGCACGAGGGAAGCACTGAAGCTTTCTTT	CASSTTHEGSTEAFF
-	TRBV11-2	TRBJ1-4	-	TGTGCCAGCAGCTTAGGCAGGGGAGGGGAAAAACTGTTTTTT	CASSLGRGGEKLFF
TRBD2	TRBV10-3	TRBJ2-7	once	TGTGCCATCAGTGAGAGGGGCGTCACGGGGGGCTACGAGCAGTACTTC	CAISERGVTGGYEQYF
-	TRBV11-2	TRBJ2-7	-	TGTGCCAGCAGCTCAGACTGGTCTCGCGAGCAGTACTTC	CASSSDWSREQYF
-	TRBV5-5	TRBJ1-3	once	TGTGCCAGCAGTTCCCAACATGGAACTGGAAACACCATATATTTT	CASSSQHGTGNTIYF
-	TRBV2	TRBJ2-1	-	TGTGCCAGCGAACGAGGCTCACAGGGCAATGAGCAGTTCTTC	CASERGSQGNEQFF
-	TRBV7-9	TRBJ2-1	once	TGTGCCACCGGGGGCCCGCGACATCCTTCGAGCTCCTACAATGAGCAGTTCTTC	CATGGPRHPSSSYNEQFF
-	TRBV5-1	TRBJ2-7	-	TGCGCCAGCAGCAGGCGGGGAGGGGGCGTTCTCTACGAGCAGTACTTC	CASSRRGGGVLYEQYF
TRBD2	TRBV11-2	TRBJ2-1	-	TGTGCCAGCAGCTTGTCTAGCGGGAGTAGGAATGAGCAGTTCTTC	CASSLSSGSRNEQFF
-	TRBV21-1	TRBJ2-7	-	TGTGCCAGCAGCAAGATCTGTTCCTACGAGCAGTACTTC	CASSKICSYEQYF
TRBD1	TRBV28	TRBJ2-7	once	TGTGCCAGCAGCCCAACAGGGGGTTCCTACGAGCAGTACTTC	CASSPTGGSYEQYF
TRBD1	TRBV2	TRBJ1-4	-	TGTGCCAGCAGTGAATCCGGGACAGGCGAAAAACTGTTTTTT	CASSESGTGEKLFF
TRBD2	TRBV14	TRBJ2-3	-	TGTGCCAGCAGCCTGGGGAGCGGGAGTGGGGCAGATACGCAGTATTTT	CASSLGSGSGADTQYF
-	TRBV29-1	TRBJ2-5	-	TGCAGCGTTGTACCCGGAGAGACCCAGTACTTC	CSVVPGETQYF
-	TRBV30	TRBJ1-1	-	TGTGCCTGGAGTGTAGGAAGCTTCCACGGTGAAGCTTTCTTT	CAWSVGSFHGEAFF
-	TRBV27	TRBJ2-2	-	TGTGCCAGCAGTTTAGAACTACCGGACAGCACCGGGGAGCTGTTTTTT	CASSLELPDSTGELFF
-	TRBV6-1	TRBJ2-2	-	TGTGCCAGCAGTGGCCAGGGGAGACCTAACACCGGGGAGCTGTTTTTT	CASSGQGRPNTGELFF
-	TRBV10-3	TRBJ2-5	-	TGTGCCATCGCCGAGGAGTCTAGCCGGGATACCCAGTACTTC	CAIAEESSRDTQYF